This T cell receptor beta chain derives from a study of cytomegalovirus exposure and HLA in healthy donors. Germline-derived CDR1 and CDR2 are SGHRS and YFSETQ. The V gene end was trimmed by 2 bases and the J gene end by 5 bases; junction bases not matched to a gene: 7. The CDR3 runs 17 residues. Worth noting for this clone: What it binds is not known.

13 Jbeta primers and 60 Vbeta primers were used for the PCR. In the source study's methods: The authors later counted 70 million to 80 million unique TCR beta chains, roughly 10 million of them shared. Profiling relied on immunoSEQ multiplex PCR, and the TCRdb table lists in-frame clones only, not all of them. Clonal size and the V and J genes are those of that table, whereas D and trimming came from the DNA. Of some 150,000 clones in the sample, roughly three quarters were seen once. Whole-study results and caveats: TCR association rates varied by HLA locus in a later analysis, with DRB1 highest and HLA-C lowest.

The chain combines TRBV5-1 with TRBJ2-2; 12 bases are a match to TRBD1. The TCR originated in a man younger than 40 in good health and CMV-seropositive. The sequenced sample was PBMCs. The CDR3 DNA follows: TGCGCCAGCAGCTTTTTTAAGGGACAGGGGGCGACCGGGGAGCTGTTTTTT. Translation gives CASSFFKGQGATGELFF.